Listed below are T cell receptor beta chains from one sample, sequenced in a study of blood T cell repertoires in COVID-19. Libraries were prepared by immunoSEQ multiplex PCR; TCRdb keeps only in-frame clonotypes and omits some of them. There are roughly 100,000 clones in the sample; roughly nine tenths occur only once, and about 15% lies in the top ten. Sequenced input: peripheral blood. All receptors come from a woman older than 75 in a cohort sampled during active COVID-19. The CDR3 runs from the conserved cysteine through the conserved F or W. The D gene is left open where the match is weak. Some rows have no size entry. The others give once, few or many, or a class for an expanded clone.

V	size	D	J	DNA	CDR3
TRBV7-9	.	TRBD1	TRBJ2-7	TGTGCCAGCAGCTTCCGGGACAGGGATACAGGCGAGCAGTACTTC	CASSFRDRDTGEQYF
TRBV6-4	.	.	TRBJ2-5	TGTGCCAGCAGTGAAATGGGGGGAGAGACCCAGTACTTC	CASSEMGGETQYF
TRBV3-1/TRBV3-2	.	TRBD2	TRBJ2-1	TGTGCCAGCAGCCCGACTAGCGGGCGAAATGAGCAGTTCTTC	CASSPTSGRNEQFF
TRBV15	.	TRBD1	TRBJ2-7	TGTGCCACCAGCAGAGATCCCGACAGGGCCGAGCAGTACTTC	CATSRDPDRAEQYF
TRBV27	.	TRBD1	TRBJ2-2	TGTGCCAGCTTACAGGGGACGAACACCGGGGAGCTGTTTTTT	CASLQGTNTGELFF
TRBV5-1	.	TRBD2	TRBJ2-7	TGCGCCAGCAGCTTGGAAGGGAGGGACTACGAGCAGTACTTC	CASSLEGRDYEQYF
TRBV9	.	TRBD1	TRBJ2-7	TGTGCCAGCAGCGCTCGACAGGGGAACTACGAGCAGTACTTC	CASSARQGNYEQYF
TRBV7-9	.	.	TRBJ1-2	TGTGCCAGCAGCTTAGGAGAGGGTACGGGCTACACCTTC	CASSLGEGTGYTF
TRBV5-1	.	TRBD2	TRBJ2-1	TGCGCCAGCGGGCCTCGAGCGGGGGGGCCGAGGGACAATGAGCAGTTCTTC	CASGPRAGGPRDNEQFF
TRBV14	.	TRBD1	TRBJ1-6	TGTGCCAGCAGCCAAGCAGGGGGCCGTTCACCCCTCCACTTT	CASSQAGGRSPLHF
TRBV5-1	.	TRBD2	TRBJ2-7	TGCGCCAGCAGCTCCGGGGGGGGGATCTACGAGCAGTACTTC	CASSSGGGIYEQYF
TRBV6-5	.	.	TRBJ1-1	TGTGCCAGCAGACGAAACTCGAGGACTGAAGCTTTCTTT	CASRRNSRTEAFF
TRBV18	.	.	TRBJ2-3	TGTGCCAGCTCACCAAGCGTGTTGGGAGCGTTAGATACGCAGTATTTT	CASSPSVLGALDTQYF
TRBV28	.	.	TRBJ2-3	TGTGCCAGCAGTCCACAGCCACCTAGCACAGATACGCAGTATTTT	CASSPQPPSTDTQYF
TRBV3-1/TRBV3-2	.	.	TRBJ1-2	TGTGCCAGCAGCCAAGATACAAGGGGGGGAAACTATGGCTACACCTTC	CASSQDTRGGNYGYTF
TRBV28	.	.	TRBJ1-5	TGTGCCAGCAGTTCCTACAGAGTCAATCAGCCCCAGCATTTT	CASSSYRVNQPQHF
TRBV4-2	.	TRBD2	TRBJ2-5	TGTGCCAGCAGCCAAGAGGCTAGCGGGAGGATAGGCGAGACCCAGTACTTC	CASSQEASGRIGETQYF
TRBV27	.	.	TRBJ1-6	TGTGCCAGCGGTTTGCAGGGAAGTTCACCCCTCCACTTT	CASGLQGSSPLHF
TRBV7-9	.	TRBD2	TRBJ2-1	TGTGCCAGCAGCCCCGGACTAGCGGGAGCCGAACCCTACAATGAGCAGTTCTTC	CASSPGLAGAEPYNEQFF
TRBV2	.	TRBD1	TRBJ1-2	TGTGCCAGCAGTGACTTACAGGGGGCGAGGGACTATGGCTACACCTTC	CASSDLQGARDYGYTF
TRBV10-2	.	TRBD1	TRBJ2-1	TGCGCCAGCAGTGCAGGGGGCGATGAGCAGTTCTTC	CASSAGGDEQFF
TRBV28	.	TRBD1	TRBJ1-1	TGTGCCAGCAGACAGGGGGCTAGTGAAGCTTTCTTT	CASRQGASEAFF
TRBV6-1	.	TRBD2	TRBJ2-7	TGTGCCAGCAGTGAAACGGGGGGGAGCGCCTACGAGCAGTACTTC	CASSETGGSAYEQYF
TRBV4-1	.	.	TRBJ2-7	TGCGCCAGCAGCCAAGTATATCTGCCGGGGATGCCCTACGAGCAGTACTTC	CASSQVYLPGMPYEQYF
TRBV4-1	.	TRBD2	TRBJ2-3	TGCGCCAGCAGCCAAGAAGGAGGACTAGCGATCACAGATACGCAGTATTTT	CASSQEGGLAITDTQYF
TRBV21-1	.	.	TRBJ2-5	TGTGCCAGCAGCAAAGCGGGGGGGGAGACCCAGTACTTC	CASSKAGGETQYF
TRBV19	.	TRBD2	TRBJ2-3	TGTGCCAGTAGTTCGCTAGCGGGAGTACGTACAGATACGCAGTATTTT	CASSSLAGVRTDTQYF
TRBV6-6	.	TRBD1	TRBJ1-5	TGTGCCAGCAAGAACAGGGGGGTGAATAGCAATCAGCCCCAGCATTTT	CASKNRGVNSNQPQHF
TRBV19	.	TRBD2	TRBJ2-1	TGTGCCAGTATGGGTGGTTGGGGGAGGGATGAGCAGTTCTTC	CASMGGWGRDEQFF
TRBV7-9	.	.	TRBJ1-1	TGTGCCAGCAGCTACTTTATCAGGGGTGTCACTGAAGCTTTCTTT	CASSYFIRGVTEAFF
TRBV6-5	.	.	TRBJ2-3	TGTGCCAGCAGTTACGCCACTAGCACAGATACGCAGTATTTT	CASSYATSTDTQYF
TRBV4-1	.	TRBD2	TRBJ2-1	TGCGCCAGCAGCTCTCCCAGGGGACTAGCGGCCAATGAGCAGTTCTTC	CASSSPRGLAANEQFF
TRBV2	once	.	TRBJ1-3	TGTGCCAGCAGTGAAGGCAGGGGAGTAAACACCATATATTTT	CASSEGRGVNTIYF
TRBV6-6	.	.	TRBJ2-3	TGTGCCAGCAGTTACTCCGCCGGGGTCACAGATACGCAGTATTTT	CASSYSAGVTDTQYF
TRBV5-8	.	.	TRBJ2-3	TGTGCCAGCAGCTTTGTAATGACGCAGTATTTT	CASSFVMTQYF
TRBV19	.	TRBD2	TRBJ2-3	TGTGCCAGTAGTATAGGGGGGGGTAGTGGCACAGATACGCAGTATTTT	CASSIGGGSGTDTQYF
TRBV19	.	.	TRBJ2-5	TGTGCCAGTAGTATTCAGCAAGAGACCCAGTACTTC	CASSIQQETQYF
TRBV3-1/TRBV3-2	.	TRBD1	TRBJ1-3	TGTGCCAGCAGCCAGACAGGGAAGTACTCTGGAAACACCATATATTTT	CASSQTGKYSGNTIYF
TRBV3-1/TRBV3-2	.	TRBD2	TRBJ2-1	TGTGCCAGCAGCCAAGGGGCCCTAGCGGGAGCTGGTGAGCAGTTCTTC	CASSQGALAGAGEQFF
TRBV10-3	.	.	TRBJ1-2	TGTGCCATCAGTGCCCCCGGGGTGGAGGGCTACACCTTC	CAISAPGVEGYTF
TRBV7-2	.	TRBD2	TRBJ2-7	TGTGCCAGCAGTCCCCCCCGGACTAGCGGGAGGTTAGAGCAGTACTTC	CASSPPRTSGRLEQYF
TRBV6-5	.	.	TRBJ1-4	TGTGCCAGCAGTTACTCGAGTCAGGGGACTGAAAAACTGTTTTTT	CASSYSSQGTEKLFF
TRBV12-3/TRBV12-4	.	.	TRBJ1-1	TGTGCCAGCAGTTCTCAGGGGGAAGCTTTCTTT	CASSSQGEAFF
TRBV28	.	TRBD1	TRBJ1-6	TGTGCCAGCAGTCAGAGACAGGGTAATTCACCCCTCCACTTT	CASSQRQGNSPLHF
TRBV23-1	.	.	TRBJ1-1	TGCGCCAGCAGTCAATCCGGGTTTGAAGCTTTCTTT	CASSQSGFEAFF
TRBV4-1	.	TRBD2	TRBJ2-2	TGCGCCAGCAGCCAAGGACCGGGACTAGCGGGAGGATTCGGGGAGCTGTTTTTT	CASSQGPGLAGGFGELFF
TRBV15	.	TRBD1	TRBJ1-3	TGTGCCACCAGCAGAAGACAGGGTAAAGGTATGGGCTCTGGAAACACCATATATTTT	CATSRRQGKGMGSGNTIYF
TRBV14	once	.	TRBJ2-1	TGTGCCAGCAGCCATAAGGTCCGGACAGATTACAATGAGCAGTTCTTC	CASSHKVRTDYNEQFF